This T cell receptor beta chain was identified during a study of technical replicates of blood from a few donors. Measured with immunoSEQ multiplex PCR; TCRdb has only the in-frame clones, and not every one. The sample has tens of thousands of clones, 95% to 97% seen once. The CDR3 contains 12 residues. Germline values: CDR1 SGHRS, CDR2 YFSETQ. The V and J ends lost 4 bases and 9 bases, in that order; junction bases with no gene match: 5. The receptor was isolated from a human donor in good health. The J gene is TRBJ1-2, the V gene TRBV5-1; 8 nucleotides line up with TRBD1. Sequenced input: T cells isolated from PBMCs. The DNA for the CDR3 is TGCGCCAGCAGCGGTGGACAGGGAAGCTACACCTTC. The encoded protein is CASSGGQGSYTF.